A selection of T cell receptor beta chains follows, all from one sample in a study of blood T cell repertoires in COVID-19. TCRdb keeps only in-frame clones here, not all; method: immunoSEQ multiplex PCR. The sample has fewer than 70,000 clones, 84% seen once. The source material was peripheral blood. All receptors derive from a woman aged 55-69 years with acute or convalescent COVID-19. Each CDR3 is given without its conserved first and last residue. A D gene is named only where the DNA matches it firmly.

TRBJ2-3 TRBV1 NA TSSQDPWVAGRTDTQY
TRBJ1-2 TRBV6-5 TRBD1 ASRRDRGDDGYT
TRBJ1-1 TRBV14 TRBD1 ASSLRTGRNTEAF
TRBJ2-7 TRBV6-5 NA ASRVGEEQY
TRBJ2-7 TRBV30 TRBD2 AWRAAGGREQY
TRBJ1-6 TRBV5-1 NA ASRDYLSSYNSPLH
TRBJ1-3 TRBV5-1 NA ASTEGRSGNTIY
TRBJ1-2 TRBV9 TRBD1 ASSVAYGGGADGYT
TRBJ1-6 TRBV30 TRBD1 ALGTALNSPLH
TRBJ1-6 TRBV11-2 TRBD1 ASSSGTGGDSPLH
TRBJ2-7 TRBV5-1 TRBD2 ASSLAVAGGSYEQY
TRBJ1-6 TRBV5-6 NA ASSPIPGFDNSPLH
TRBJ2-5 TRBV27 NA ARGAPVETQY
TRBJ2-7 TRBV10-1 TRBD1 ASSDRGAYEQY
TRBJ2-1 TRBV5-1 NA ASSSQGNPYNEQF
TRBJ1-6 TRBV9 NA ASSVSDNSPLH
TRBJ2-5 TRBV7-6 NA ASSSTGEEETQY
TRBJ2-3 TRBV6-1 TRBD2 ASSGSGGNLGTDTQY
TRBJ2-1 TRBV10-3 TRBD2 ANAPGGLGDEQF
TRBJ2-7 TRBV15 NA ATSRDPRYEQY
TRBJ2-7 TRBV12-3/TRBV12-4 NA ASSQGSYEQY
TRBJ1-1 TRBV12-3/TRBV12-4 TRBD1 ASSLTGGAEAF
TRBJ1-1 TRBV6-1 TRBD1 ASSALTGALGTEAF
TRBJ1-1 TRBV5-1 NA ASSQPGRENTEAF
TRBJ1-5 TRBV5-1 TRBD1 ASSLDRVAYSNQPQH
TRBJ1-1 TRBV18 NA ASSYDRSFEAF
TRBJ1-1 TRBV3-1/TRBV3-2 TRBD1 ASSQGPGQGYTEAF
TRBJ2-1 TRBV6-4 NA ASSDSLGGEQF
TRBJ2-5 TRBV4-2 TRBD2 ASSQVAGESRETQY